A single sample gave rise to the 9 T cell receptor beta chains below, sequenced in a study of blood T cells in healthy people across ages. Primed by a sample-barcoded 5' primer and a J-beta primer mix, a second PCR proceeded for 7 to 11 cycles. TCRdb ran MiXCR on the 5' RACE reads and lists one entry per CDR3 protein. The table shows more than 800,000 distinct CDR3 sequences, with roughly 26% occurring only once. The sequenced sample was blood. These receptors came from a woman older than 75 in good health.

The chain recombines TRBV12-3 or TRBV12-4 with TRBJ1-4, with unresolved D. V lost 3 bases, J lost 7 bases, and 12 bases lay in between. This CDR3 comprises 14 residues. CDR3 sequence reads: CASSLGRGIEKLFF. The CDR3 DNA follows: TGTGCCAGCAGTTTGGGCAGAGGGATTGAAAAACTGTTTTTT.

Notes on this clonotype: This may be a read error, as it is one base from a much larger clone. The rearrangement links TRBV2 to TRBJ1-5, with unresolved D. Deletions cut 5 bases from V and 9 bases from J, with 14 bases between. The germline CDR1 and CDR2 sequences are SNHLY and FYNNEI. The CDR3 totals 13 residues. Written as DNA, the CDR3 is TGTGCCAGCAGTTGGACTGAAGTCCCGCCCCAGCATTTT. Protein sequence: CASSWTEVPPQHF. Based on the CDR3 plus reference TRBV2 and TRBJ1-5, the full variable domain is EPEVTQTPSHQVTQMGQEVILRCVPISNHLYFYWYRQILGQKVEFLVSFYNNEISEKSEIFDDQFSVERPDGSNFTLKIRSTKLEDSAMYFCASSWTEVPPQHFGDGTRLSIL.

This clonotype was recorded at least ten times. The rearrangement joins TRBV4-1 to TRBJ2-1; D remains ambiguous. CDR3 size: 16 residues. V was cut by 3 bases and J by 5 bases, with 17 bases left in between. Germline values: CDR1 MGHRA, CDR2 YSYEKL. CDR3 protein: CASSQAPEIVNNEQFF. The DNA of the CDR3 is TGCGCCAGCAGCCAGGCCCCCGAGATCGTAAACAATGAGCAGTTCTTC.

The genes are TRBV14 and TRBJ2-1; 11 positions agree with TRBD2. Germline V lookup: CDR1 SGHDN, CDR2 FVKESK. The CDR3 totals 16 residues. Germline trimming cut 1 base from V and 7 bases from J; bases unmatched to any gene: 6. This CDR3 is CASSQALAGGGNEQFF. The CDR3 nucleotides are TGTGCCAGCAGCCAAGCTCTAGCGGGGGGAGGAAATGAGCAGTTCTTC.

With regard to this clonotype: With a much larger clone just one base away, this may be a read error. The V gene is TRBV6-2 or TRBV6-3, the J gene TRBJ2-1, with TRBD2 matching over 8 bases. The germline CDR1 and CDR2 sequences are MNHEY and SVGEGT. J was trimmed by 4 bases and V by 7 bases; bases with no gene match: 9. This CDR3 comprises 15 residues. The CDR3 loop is CASNLSGGLYNEQFF. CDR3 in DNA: TGTGCCAGCAACCTAAGCGGGGGCCTGTACAATGAGCAGTTCTTC.

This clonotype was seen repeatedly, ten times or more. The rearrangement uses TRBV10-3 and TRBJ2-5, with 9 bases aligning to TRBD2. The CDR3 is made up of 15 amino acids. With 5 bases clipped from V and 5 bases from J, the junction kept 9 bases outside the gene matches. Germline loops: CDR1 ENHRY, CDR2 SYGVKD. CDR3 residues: CAISRGSGGRETQYF. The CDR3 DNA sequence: TGTGCCATCAGTAGGGGTAGCGGGGGTCGGGAGACCCAGTACTTC.

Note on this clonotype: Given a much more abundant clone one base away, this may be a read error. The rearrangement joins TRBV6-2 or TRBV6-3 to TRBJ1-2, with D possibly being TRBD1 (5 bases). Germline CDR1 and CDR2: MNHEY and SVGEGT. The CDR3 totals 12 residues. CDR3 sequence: CASTTGPKGCTF. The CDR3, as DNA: TGTGCCAGCACCACGGGACCCAAGGGCTGCACCTTC.

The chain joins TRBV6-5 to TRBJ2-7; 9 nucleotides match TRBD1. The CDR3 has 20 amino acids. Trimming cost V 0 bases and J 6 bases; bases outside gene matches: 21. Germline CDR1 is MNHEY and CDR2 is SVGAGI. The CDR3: CASSYSEPGQGRRGAIEQYF. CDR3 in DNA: TGTGCCAGCAGTTACTCAGAGCCGGGACAGGGACGAAGGGGCGCTATCGAGCAGTACTTC.

The CDR3 region is CASSTDRPYTEAFF. In DNA form, the CDR3 reads TGCGCCAGCAGCACAGACAGACCTTACACTGAAGCTTTCTTT. The V gene is TRBV5-1, the J gene TRBJ1-1; a weak D match, TRBD1 (5 bases). The V and J ends lost 4 bases and 3 bases respectively, with 13 bases between them. The CDR3 extends over 14 amino acids. Per the germline V gene, CDR1 is SGHRS and CDR2 is YFSETQ.